These 15 T cell receptor beta chains originate from one sample sequenced in a study of blood T cells in healthy people across ages (dated by TCRdb to the mid-2010s). Library prep was done by 5' RACE. The sequencer listed for this sample is Illumina HiSeq 2500. A second roughly 6 to 12 cycle PCR used a sample-barcoded 5' primer and a J-beta primer mix. The public reads were reprocessed in TCRdb via fastp at Q25 and MiXCR, keeping in-frame beta chains. Rows with a matching CDR3 protein are joined into one entry that keeps the most common DNA and genes. In this sample the table shows approximately 810,000 distinct CDR3 sequences, 29% of which occur a single time. Roughly a sixth of the sample is in the top ten clones. Sequencing was carried out using blood. Receptor source: a woman older than 75 in good health.

In this sample, this clonotype turned up many times. The V and J genes are TRBV3-1 and TRBJ2-7; 9 bases fit TRBD1. Germline CDR1 is LGHDT and CDR2 is YNNKEL (reference sequence). The CDR3 has 15 amino acids. V was clipped by 6 bases and J by 6 bases; unmatched bases: 12. Here the CDR3 reads CASSTTGTGRSEQYF. In nucleotides, the CDR3 is TGTGCCAGCAGTACCACCGGGACAGGGCGGAGCGAGCAGTACTTC.

The CDR3 nucleotides read TGTGCCAGCAGCTTAGCGGAACTATACACCGGGGAGCTGTTTTTT. This translates into CASSLAELYTGELFF. The chain couples TRBV6-5 to TRBJ2-2, with D possibly being TRBD2 (6 bases). V gave up 6 bases and J gave up 3 bases, with 14 bases separating them. The CDR3 totals 15 residues. Germline values: CDR1 MNHEY, CDR2 SVGAGI.

This clonotype was found many times. V usage is TRBV29-1 and J usage is TRBJ1-1, with 7 bases fitting TRBD1. From germline, CDR1 is SQVTM and CDR2 ANQGSEA. The CDR3 covers 12 residues. V trimming: 7 bases; J trimming: 0 bases; junction bases outside the gene matches: 2. The CDR3 reads CSAGQLNTEAFF. DNA of the CDR3: TGCAGCGCGGGACAGCTGAACACTGAAGCTTTCTTT.

For the CDR3, the DNA is TGTGCCAGCAGCTTCGGGTTAGGGCGGCTCACAGATACGCAGTATTTT. Translation: CASSFGLGRLTDTQYF. The chain couples TRBV5-5 to TRBJ2-3, with D unresolved. Germline V CDR1 and CDR2: SGHKS, YYEKEE (reference sequence). The CDR3 is made up of 16 amino acids. Trimming cost V 2 bases and J 2 bases, with 15 bases left between them.

This clonotype has a count of ten or more. This chain connects TRBV6-1 to TRBJ2-5; 9 bases map to TRBD1. Per germline, CDR1 MNHNS and CDR2 SASEGT. The CDR3 extends over 21 amino acids. V gave up 6 bases and J gave up 3 bases; unmatched junction bases: 26. The CDR3 reads CASRVTGTGSSGSPQKETQYF. The CDR3, as DNA: TGTGCCAGCAGAGTAACCGGGACAGGGAGTTCCGGCTCCCCACAAAAAGAGACCCAGTACTTC.

This clonotype has ten or more counts. The chain has TRBV4-3 and TRBJ1-5; D gene uncertain. Per the germline V gene, CDR1 is LGHNA and CDR2 is YSLEER. CDR3 size: 15 residues. The ends were cut back, 0 bases at V and 7 bases at J, with 13 bases in the middle. The CDR3 DNA reads TGCGCCAGCAGCCAAGATCAGAAACGGAGGCAGCCCCAGCATTTT. Its translation: CASSQDQKRRQPQHF.

The chain joins TRBV6-6 to TRBJ1-4; perhaps TRBD1 as D (5 bases). V was clipped by 0 bases and J by 7 bases, with 9 bases between them. The CDR3 sequence is 14 residues long. From germline, CDR1 is MNHNY and CDR2 SVGAGI (reference sequence). This chain's CDR3 is CASSYSQGGEKLFF. The DNA for the CDR3 is TGTGCCAGCAGTTACTCGCAGGGAGGTGAAAAACTGTTTTTT.

Notes on this clonotype: This may be a read error, as it is one base from a much larger clone. The chain carries TRBV20-1 and TRBJ1-5; D uncertain. CDR3 size: 13 residues. Germline CDR1 is DFQATT and CDR2 is SNEGSKA (reference sequence). This CDR3 is CGARSVNNQPQHF. The CDR3 DNA reads TGCGGTGCTAGGTCGGTTAACAATCAGCCCCAGCATTTT.

The chain links TRBV7-9 to TRBJ2-3, with 9 bases aligning to TRBD2. The CDR3 runs 17 residues. Germline CDR1 SEHNR, CDR2 FQNEAQ (reference sequence). Unmatched junction bases numbered 8, after V lost 4 bases and J lost 0 bases. The CDR3 DNA sequence: TGTGCCAGCAGCTCTAAGCTAGCGGGGTCCAGCACAGATACGCAGTATTTT. It is translated as CASSSKLAGSSTDTQYF.

Comment on this clonotype: This may come from a read error, since a much larger clone is one base off. The genes are TRBV6-1 and TRBJ1-5, with TRBD1 identical over 7 bases. The CDR3 contains 15 residues. In germline, CDR1 is MNHNS, CDR2 SASEGT. The CDR3 coding sequence is TGTGCCAGCAGTGAAGGGGGACAGAGCAATCAGCCCCGGCATTTT. Amino acids: CASSEGGQSNQPRHF.

V and J are TRBV24-1 and TRBJ1-5; D perhaps matches TRBD1 (5 bases). V was cut by 4 bases and J by 4 bases, with 13 bases left in between. Germline values: CDR1 KGHDR, CDR2 SFDVKD. CDR3 length equals 15 residues. CDR3 bases: TGTGCCACCAGTGACGCCGGGGCTAGAAATCAGCCCCAGCATTTT. Translated: CATSDAGARNQPQHF.

Many counts were recorded for this clonotype. This chain joins TRBV6-6 and TRBJ2-1; 9 positions agree with TRBD2. Germline V gene lookup returns CDR1 MNHNY and CDR2 SVGAGI (reference sequence). The CDR3 length is 16 residues. With V trimmed by 0 bases and J by 9 bases, 9 bases remained unmatched. The CDR3 region has the DNA TGTGCCAGCAGTTACTCGAATGCGGGGGGGCTAAGTGAGCAGTTCTTC. Protein sequence: CASSYSNAGGLSEQFF.

Many counts were recorded for this clonotype. The V gene is TRBV6-2 or TRBV6-3, the J gene TRBJ1-1; 9 bases line up with TRBD1. CDR1 is MNHEY and CDR2 is SVGEGT in the germline V gene. The length of the CDR3 is 14 residues. Trimming removed 6 bases from V and 10 bases from J; junction bases left unmatched: 12. CDR3 nucleotide sequence: TGTGCCAGCAGCCGAAGCCGGGACAGGGTACCAGCTTTCTTT. It yields the protein CASSRSRDRVPAFF.

There are many counts of this clonotype. The chain is built from TRBV7-2 and TRBJ2-5; 10 nucleotides line up with TRBD2. The germline gives CDR1 SGHTA, CDR2 FQGNSA. V shed 1 base and J 2 bases; nucleotides not matched to a gene: 1. The CDR3 covers 15 residues. CDR3 sequence (DNA): TGTGCCAGCAGCTTAGTAGCGGGGGGACAAGAGACCCAGTACTTC. This sequence encodes CASSLVAGGQETQYF.

This clonotype was seen many times. This rearrangement joins TRBV12-3 or TRBV12-4 to TRBJ1-1; 7 bases fit TRBD1. V lost 11 bases, J lost 4 bases, and 10 bases stayed unmatched. This CDR3 region has 13 residues. The CDR3 DNA sequence: TGTGCCGTACACCAGGGGGTCGGCACTGAAGCTTTCTTT. The encoded protein is CAVHQGVGTEAFF.